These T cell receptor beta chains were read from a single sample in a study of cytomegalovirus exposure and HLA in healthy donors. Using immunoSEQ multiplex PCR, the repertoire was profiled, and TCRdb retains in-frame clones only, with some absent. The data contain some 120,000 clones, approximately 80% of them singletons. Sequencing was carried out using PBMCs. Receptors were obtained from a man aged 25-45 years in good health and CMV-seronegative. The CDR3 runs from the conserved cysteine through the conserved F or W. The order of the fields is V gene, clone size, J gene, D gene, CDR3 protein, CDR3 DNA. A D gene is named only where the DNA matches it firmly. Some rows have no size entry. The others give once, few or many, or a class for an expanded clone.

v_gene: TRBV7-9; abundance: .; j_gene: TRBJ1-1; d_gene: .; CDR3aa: CSSSSSITVIAFF; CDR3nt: TGTAGCAGCAGCTCCTCGATCACAGTGATTGCTTTCTTT
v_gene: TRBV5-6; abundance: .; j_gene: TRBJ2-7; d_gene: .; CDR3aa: CASSFRGVYEQYF; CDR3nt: TGTGCCAGCAGCTTCAGGGGTGTGTACGAGCAGTACTTC
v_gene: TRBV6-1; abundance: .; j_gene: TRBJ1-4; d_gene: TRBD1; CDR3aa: CASKGQGATNEKLFF; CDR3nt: TGTGCCAGCAAGGGACAGGGGGCAACTAATGAAAAACTGTTTTTT
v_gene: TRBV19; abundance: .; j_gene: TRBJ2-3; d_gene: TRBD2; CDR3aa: CASSKLIAGQADTQYF; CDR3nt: TGTGCCAGTAGTAAGCTCATAGCGGGGCAAGCAGATACGCAGTATTTT
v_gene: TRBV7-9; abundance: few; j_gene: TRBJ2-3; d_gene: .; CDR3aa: CASSFGGNPTDTQYF; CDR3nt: TGTGCCAGCAGCTTTGGGGGGAATCCCACAGATACGCAGTATTTT
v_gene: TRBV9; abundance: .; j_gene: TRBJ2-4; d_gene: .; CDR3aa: CASSVGVPGNIQYF; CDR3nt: TGTGCCAGCAGCGTAGGAGTCCCAGGGAACATTCAGTACTTC
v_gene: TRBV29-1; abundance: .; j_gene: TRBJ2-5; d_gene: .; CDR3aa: CSVGGRGTWEQYF; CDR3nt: TGCAGCGTTGGGGGACGGGGGACTTGGGAGCAGTACTTC
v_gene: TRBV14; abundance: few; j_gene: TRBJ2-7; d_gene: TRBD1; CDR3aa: CASRRTGQGPHEQYF; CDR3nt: TGTGCCAGCAGGAGGACCGGACAGGGTCCCCACGAGCAGTACTTC
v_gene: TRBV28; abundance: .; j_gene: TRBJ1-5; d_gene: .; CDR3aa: CASRETGQPQHF; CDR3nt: TGTGCCAGCAGGGAGACAGGACAGCCCCAGCATTTT
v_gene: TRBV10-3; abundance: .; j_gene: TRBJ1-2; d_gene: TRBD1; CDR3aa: CAISSDRGGYGYTF; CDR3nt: TGTGCCATCAGCTCAGACAGGGGGGGGTATGGCTACACCTTC
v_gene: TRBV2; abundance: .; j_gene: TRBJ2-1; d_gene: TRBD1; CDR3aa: CASSVTGGGDYEQFF; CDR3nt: TGTGCCAGCAGTGTTACAGGGGGCGGAGACTATGAGCAGTTCTTC
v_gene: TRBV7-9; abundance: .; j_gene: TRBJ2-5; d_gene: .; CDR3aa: CASSLGATETQYF; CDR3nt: TGTGCCAGCAGCTTGGGCGCGACGGAGACCCAGTACTTC
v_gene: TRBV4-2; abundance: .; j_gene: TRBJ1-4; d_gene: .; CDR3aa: CASSQDSSLNEKLFF; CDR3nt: TGTGCCAGCAGCCAAGACAGTTCCCTTAATGAAAAACTGTTTTTT
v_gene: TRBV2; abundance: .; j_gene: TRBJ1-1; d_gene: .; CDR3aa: CASSGQANTEAFF; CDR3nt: TGTGCCAGCAGTGGTCAAGCGAACACTGAAGCTTTCTTT
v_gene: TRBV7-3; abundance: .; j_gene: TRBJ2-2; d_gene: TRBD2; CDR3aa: CASSFSGGANGELFF; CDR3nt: TGTGCCAGCAGCTTCAGCGGGGGGGCTAACGGGGAGCTGTTTTTT
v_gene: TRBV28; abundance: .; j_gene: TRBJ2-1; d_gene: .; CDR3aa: CASSLKRPHSRHNEQFF; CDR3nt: TGTGCCAGCAGTTTAAAGAGACCACACAGCCGGCACAATGAGCAGTTCTTC
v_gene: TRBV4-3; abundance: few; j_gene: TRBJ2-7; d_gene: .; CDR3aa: CASSQDTSPSSYEQYF; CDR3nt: TGCGCCAGCAGCCAAGATACGTCCCCTAGCTCCTACGAGCAGTACTTC
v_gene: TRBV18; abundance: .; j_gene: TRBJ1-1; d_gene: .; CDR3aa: CASSPGGVMGLNTEAFF; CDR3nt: TGTGCCAGCTCACCAGGGGGGGTGATGGGCTTGAACACTGAAGCTTTCTTT
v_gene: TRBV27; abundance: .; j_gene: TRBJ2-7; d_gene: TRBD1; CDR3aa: CASSFLRDRLLLRSYEQYF; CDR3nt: TGTGCCAGCAGTTTCCTCCGGGACAGACTTCTTCTTCGATCCTACGAGCAGTACTTC
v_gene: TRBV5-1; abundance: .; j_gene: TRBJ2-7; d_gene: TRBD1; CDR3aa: CASTITGTGVYEQYF; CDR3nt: TGCGCCAGCACAATAACCGGGACAGGGGTTTACGAGCAGTACTTC
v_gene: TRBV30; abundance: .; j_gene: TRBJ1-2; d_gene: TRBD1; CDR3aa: CAWSLLGQGYGYTF; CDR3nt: TGTGCCTGGAGTCTACTTGGACAGGGCTATGGCTACACCTTC
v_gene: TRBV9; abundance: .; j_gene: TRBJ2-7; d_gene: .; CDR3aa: CASSVPGINEQYF; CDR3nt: TGTGCCAGCAGCGTACCGGGGATCAACGAGCAGTACTTC
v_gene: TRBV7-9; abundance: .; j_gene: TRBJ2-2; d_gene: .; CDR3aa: CASSLLTGELFF; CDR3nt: TGTGCCAGCAGCTTACTGACCGGGGAGCTGTTTTTT
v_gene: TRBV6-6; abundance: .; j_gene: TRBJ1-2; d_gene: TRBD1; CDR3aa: CASSYSQGQGNYGYTF; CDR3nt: TGTGCCAGCAGTTACTCACAGGGACAGGGAAACTATGGCTACACCTTC
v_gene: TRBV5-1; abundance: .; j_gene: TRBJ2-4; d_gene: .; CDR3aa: CASSFTEGIQYF; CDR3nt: TGCGCCAGCAGCTTCACAGAGGGCATTCAGTACTTC
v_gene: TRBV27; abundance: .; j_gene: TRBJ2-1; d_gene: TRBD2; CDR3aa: CASSLQRDFYNEQFF; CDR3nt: TGTGCCAGCAGTTTACAGCGGGATTTCTACAATGAGCAGTTCTTC
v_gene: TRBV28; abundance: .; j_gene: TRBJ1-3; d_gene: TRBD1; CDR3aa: CASSLRGTGVGNTIYF; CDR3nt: TGTGCCAGCAGTTTAAGGGGGACAGGGGTTGGAAACACCATATATTTT
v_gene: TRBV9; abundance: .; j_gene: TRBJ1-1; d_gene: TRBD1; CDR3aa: CASSPGQGAPRNTEAFF; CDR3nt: TGTGCCAGCAGCCCAGGACAGGGGGCGCCCCGGAACACTGAAGCTTTCTTT
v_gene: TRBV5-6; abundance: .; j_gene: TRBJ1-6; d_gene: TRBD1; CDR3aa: CARGIRQGNSYNSPLHF; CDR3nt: TGTGCCAGGGGGATAAGACAGGGCAACTCCTATAATTCACCCCTCCACTTT
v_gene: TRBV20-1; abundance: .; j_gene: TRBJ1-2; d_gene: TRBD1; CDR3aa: CSALDRPF; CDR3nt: TGCAGTGCTTTGGACAGGCCCTTC
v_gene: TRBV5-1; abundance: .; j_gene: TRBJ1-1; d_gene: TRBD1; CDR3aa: CASSFLGQGGTEAFF; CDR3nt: TGCGCCAGCAGTTTCCTAGGACAGGGCGGGACTGAAGCTTTCTTT
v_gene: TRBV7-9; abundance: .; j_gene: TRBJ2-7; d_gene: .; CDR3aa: CASSFQRGDDEQYF; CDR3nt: TGTGCCAGCAGCTTCCAAAGGGGCGACGACGAGCAGTACTTC
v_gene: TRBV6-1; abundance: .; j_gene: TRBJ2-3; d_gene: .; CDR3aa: CASSEDSTAPSTDTQYF; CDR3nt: TGTGCCAGCAGTGAAGACTCGACTGCTCCTAGCACAGATACGCAGTATTTT
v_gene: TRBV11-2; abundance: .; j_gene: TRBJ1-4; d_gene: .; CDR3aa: CASSLVDRSDEKLFF; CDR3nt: TGTGCCAGCAGCTTAGTGGACAGATCAGATGAAAAACTGTTTTTT
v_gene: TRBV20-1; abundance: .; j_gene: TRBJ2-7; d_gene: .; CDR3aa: CSAGVRVEQYF; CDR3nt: TGCAGTGCCGGGGTTAGGGTCGAGCAGTACTTC
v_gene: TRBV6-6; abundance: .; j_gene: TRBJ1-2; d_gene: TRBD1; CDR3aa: CASSYNPGQGGDGYTF; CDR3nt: TGTGCCAGCAGTTACAACCCCGGACAGGGGGGAGATGGCTACACCTTC
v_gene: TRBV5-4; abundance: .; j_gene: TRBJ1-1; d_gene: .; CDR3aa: CASSRDTEAFF; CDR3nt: TGTGCCAGCAGCCGAGACACTGAAGCTTTCTTT
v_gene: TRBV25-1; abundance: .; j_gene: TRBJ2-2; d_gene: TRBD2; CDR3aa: CASHISGSGTGELFF; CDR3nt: TGTGCCAGCCATATCAGCGGGAGCGGTACCGGGGAGCTGTTTTTT